This T cell receptor beta chain was captured by sequencing in a study of OX40 agonist ivuxolimab in advanced cancers. Broadly, across the study: Ivuxolimab was an agonistic, fully human IgG2 monoclonal antibody directed against OX40 (CD134), a costimulatory receptor. Intravenous ivuxolimab was administered to patients every 2 weeks at six dose levels: 0.01, 0.1, 0.3, 1.5, 3 and 10 mg/kg. Of the roughly 53 patients in dose escalation, approximately 20 had hepatocellular carcinoma, around 15 had melanoma, 9 had renal cell carcinoma and 9 had head and neck cancer. In the dose-escalation cohort, 70% to 85% of patients were male, and the mean age was 60 years with a range of roughly 23 to 79. Prior anti-PD-1, anti-PD-L1 or anti-CTLA-4 therapy was permitted, and about two fifths of dose-escalation patients had received checkpoint inhibitors. Partial responses were achieved by three dose-escalation patients, of whom one had hepatocellular carcinoma and two had cutaneous melanoma. The point of sequencing TCRbeta in the periphery was to test whether ivuxolimab changed TCR sequence diversity and drove clonal T-cell expansion. The paper reports the monotherapy dose-escalation portion (N of about 47 patients) of the phase I ivuxolimab trial. Study-wide conclusions, independent of this receptor: Which antigens the clonally expanded peripheral T cells were specific for was not determined. At doses of 0.1 to 3.0 mg/kg, clonal expansion of both CD4+ and CD8+ blood T cells was observed from baseline to week 6. After ivuxolimab, expanded clones were on average more numerous among CD8+ T cells than among CD4+ T cells. Low levels of normalized T-cell clonal expansion were also seen in some patients who did not respond. In the 0.1-3.0 mg/kg groups, partial responders were among the patients with the lowest normalized peripheral clonal expansion, particularly in CD8+ T cells.

This clone was recorded only once. Its target antigen remains unknown. No base quality values were provided; no much bigger clone lies one nucleotide off. The trial excluded patients who had a history of autoimmune disease or who were on systemic immunosuppression. Peripheral blood for TCR sequencing was collected from all dose cohorts at baseline, on cycle 4 day 1, and on cycle 7 day 1. Samples were obtained from an open-label, multicenter, first-in-human phase I dose-escalation trial of ivuxolimab. Adults with locally advanced or metastatic head and neck squamous cell, hepatocellular, melanoma or renal cell carcinoma were enrolled in the trial. Before TCR sequencing, CD4+ T cells and CD8+ T cells from peripheral blood were sorted into separate populations. Looking up the germline V gene yields CDR1 ENHRY and CDR2 SYGVKD. V is pruned by 7 bases and J by 1 base, leaving 4 bases of the junction without a gene match. Taken from cysteine to phenylalanine, the CDR3 has 14 residues. Solely the CDR3 DNA is kept, with 42 bases framed from the first base.

Genomic DNA was isolated from the sorted cells so that the TCRbeta CDR3 region could be sequenced. The immunoSEQ Assay was used for sequencing of TCRbeta CDR3 regions. TCRdb mirrors the immuneACCESS table, restricted to in-frame sequences. Some clones are absent from its copies; in checked studies, under half trace to an unresolved V gene, and the reason for the others is unknown. The sample yields roughly 61,000 clones; 80% to 90% were counted once. The ten largest clonotypes hold about 3.5% of the sample. The sequence joins TRBV10-3 to TRBJ2-1; 7 central bases correspond to TRBD2. The TCR sequence derives from an adult with an advanced solid tumor such as melanoma, head and neck, liver or kidney cancer. Sequenced here: CD4+ or CD8+ T cells sorted from blood, sampled in a trial of the OX40 agonist ivuxolimab. The CDR3 protein is CAITPGRSYNEQFF. The nucleotides are TGTGCCATCACCCCCGGGAGGTCCTACAATGAGCAGTTCTTC.